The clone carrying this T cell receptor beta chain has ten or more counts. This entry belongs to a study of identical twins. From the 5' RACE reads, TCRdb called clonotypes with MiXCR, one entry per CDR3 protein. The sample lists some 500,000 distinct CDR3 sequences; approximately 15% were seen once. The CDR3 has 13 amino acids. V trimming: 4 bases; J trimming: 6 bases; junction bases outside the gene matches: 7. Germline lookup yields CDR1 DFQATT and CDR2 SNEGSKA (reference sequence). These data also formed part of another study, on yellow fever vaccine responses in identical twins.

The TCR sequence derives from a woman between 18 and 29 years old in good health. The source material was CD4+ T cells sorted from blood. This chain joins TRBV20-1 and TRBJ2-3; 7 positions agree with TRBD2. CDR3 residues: CSAKGTTWDTQYF. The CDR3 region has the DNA TGCAGTGCTAAAGGGACTACCTGGGATACGCAGTATTTT.